This TCR beta chain is drawn from a study of CD8 T cells in ankylosing spondylitis. Study findings and constraints: Disease-linked clones were CD8+ and relatively rare in peripheral blood. Disease-linked clones were reportedly significantly enriched in matched ankylosing spondylitis synovial fluid. The study identified a TCR beta motif of several highly homologous variants that appeared characteristic of ankylosing spondylitis blood. Reactive arthritis synovial fluid and blood previously showed some of these motif variants.

With respect to this clonotype: Antigen: not known.

This CDR3 is built from 15 residues. Trimming took 5 bases from V and 6 from J; bases not matched to a gene: 10. TCRdb used MiXCR to reprocess the 5' RACE reads, holding one entry per CDR3 protein. Of 230,000 or so distinct CDR3 sequences listed, 15% to 20% were seen once; the top ten hold over 25%. The specimen was blood, either unsorted or a sorted T cell fraction (not recorded which). The clonotype comes from a male donor with ankylosing spondylitis or in good health (not recorded which). The V and J genes are TRBV12-3 or TRBV12-4 and TRBJ2-7; TRBD2 agrees at 10 bases. The CDR3 spells CASSPGLALVFEQYF. CDR3 bases: TGTGCCAGCAGTCCGGGACTAGCGTTAGTGTTCGAGCAGTACTTC.